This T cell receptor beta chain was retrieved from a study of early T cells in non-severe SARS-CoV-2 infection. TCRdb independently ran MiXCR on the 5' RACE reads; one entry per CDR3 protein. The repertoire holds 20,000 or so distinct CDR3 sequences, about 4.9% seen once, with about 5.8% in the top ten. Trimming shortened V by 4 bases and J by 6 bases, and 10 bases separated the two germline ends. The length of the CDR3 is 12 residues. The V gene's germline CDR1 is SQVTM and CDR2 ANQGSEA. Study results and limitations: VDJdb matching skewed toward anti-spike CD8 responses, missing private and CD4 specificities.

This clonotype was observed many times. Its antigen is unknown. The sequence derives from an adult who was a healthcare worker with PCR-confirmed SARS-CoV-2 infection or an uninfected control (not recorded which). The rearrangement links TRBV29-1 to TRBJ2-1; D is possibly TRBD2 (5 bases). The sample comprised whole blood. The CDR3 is CSVVKAGNEQFF. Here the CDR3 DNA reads TGCAGCGTTGTGAAGGCGGGCAATGAGCAGTTCTTC.